This T cell receptor (beta chain) was sequenced for a study of shared clonotypes between healthy human individuals. Study-wide context: Participating donors consisted of a couple of women and three men aged 18 to 49.

Profiled with immunoSEQ multiplex PCR; TCRdb holds only in-frame clones, not every one. The top ten hold under 2% of the sample, which has some 630,000 clones, about 78% seen once. Regarding the study as a whole: Among the subsets, naive ones generally showed larger estimated richness than memory ones. Among donors, sharing of clonotypes was expected to be affected by sequencing depth. The study found about 4.6% of naive CD4 clonotypes shared across a few donors.

CDR1 is SGHVS and CDR2 is FQNEAQ in the germline V gene. V was cut by 4 bases and J by 3 bases, with 13 bases left in between. The CDR3 is 15 residues long. Regarding this clone: Its antigen is still unknown.

The source is a woman aged 25-40 years in good health. The specimen sequenced was memory CD4+ T cells sorted from blood. Indicated subset: CD45RA-negative fraction. The V call is TRBV7-8, the J call TRBJ1-5; D might be TRBD1 (6 bases). CDR3: CASSWGDNSNQPQHF. In DNA, the CDR3 is TGTGCCAGCAGCTGGGGGGACAACTCCAATCAGCCCCAGCATTTT.